These T cell receptor beta chains were read from a single sample in a study of blood T cell repertoires in COVID-19. TCRdb keeps only in-frame clones here, not all; method: immunoSEQ multiplex PCR. The sample has fewer than 350,000 clones; approximately 81% are singletons. Input material: PBMCs or T cells enriched from blood (not recorded which). These receptors were taken from a woman between 45 and 65 years old who had recovered from COVID-19. Each CDR3 is given with its conserved first and last residue. A D gene is named only where the DNA matches it firmly. The listing skips clone size in some rows; elsewhere it reads once, few, many or a size class.

d_gene	v_gene	j_gene	abundance	CDR3aa	CDR3nt
-	TRBV3-1/TRBV3-2	TRBJ2-1	-	CASSKRPGGEQFF	TGTGCCAGCAGCAAACGCCCCGGTGGTGAGCAGTTCTTC
-	TRBV7-6	TRBJ2-3	-	CASSFSGDTQYF	TGTGCCAGCAGCTTTAGCGGAGATACGCAGTATTTT
-	TRBV12-5	TRBJ2-5	once	CASAVSGRETQYF	TGTGCTAGTGCCGTCTCAGGCCGCGAGACCCAGTACTTC
TRBD1	TRBV28	TRBJ2-2	-	CASNLDRPGELFF	TGTGCCAGCAACCTGGACAGGCCCGGGGAGCTGTTTTTT
-	TRBV19	TRBJ2-1	-	CASSSKYRALGGYNEQFF	TGTGCCAGTAGCTCGAAATACAGGGCGCTTGGCGGCTACAATGAGCAGTTCTTC
TRBD1	TRBV5-5	TRBJ1-5	-	CASSFWFPGQSNQPQHF	TGTGCCAGCAGTTTCTGGTTTCCGGGACAGTCCAATCAGCCCCAGCATTTT
-	TRBV5-1	TRBJ2-7	-	CASSLGQGRTYEQYF	TGCGCCAGCAGCTTGGGGCAGGGGCGAACCTACGAGCAGTACTTC
-	TRBV3-1/TRBV3-2	TRBJ1-1	-	CASSLKGDTEAFF	TGTGCCAGCAGCCTAAAGGGGGACACTGAAGCTTTCTTT
-	TRBV3-1/TRBV3-2	TRBJ1-1	-	CASSQGSVLNTEAFF	TGTGCCAGCAGCCAAGGGTCGGTCCTGAACACTGAAGCTTTCTTT
TRBD1	TRBV29-1	TRBJ1-1	-	CSVDRGLLNTEAFF	TGCAGCGTGGACAGGGGCCTATTAAACACTGAAGCTTTCTTT
TRBD2	TRBV2	TRBJ2-2	-	CASRGGYDTGELFF	TGTGCCAGCAGGGGGGGGTACGACACCGGGGAGCTGTTTTTT